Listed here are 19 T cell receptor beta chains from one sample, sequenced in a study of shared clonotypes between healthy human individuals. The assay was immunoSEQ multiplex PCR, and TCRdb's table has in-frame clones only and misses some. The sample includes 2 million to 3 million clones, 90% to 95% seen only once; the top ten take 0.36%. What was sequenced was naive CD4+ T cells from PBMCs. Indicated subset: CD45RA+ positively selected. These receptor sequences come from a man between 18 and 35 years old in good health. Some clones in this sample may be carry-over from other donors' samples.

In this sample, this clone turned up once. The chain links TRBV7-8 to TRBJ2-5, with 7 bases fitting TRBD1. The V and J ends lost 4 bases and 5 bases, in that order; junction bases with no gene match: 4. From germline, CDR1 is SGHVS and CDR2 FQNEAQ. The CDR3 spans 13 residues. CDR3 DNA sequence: TGTGCCAGCAGCTCCCGACAGGGCGAGACCCAGTACTTC. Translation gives CASSSRQGETQYF.

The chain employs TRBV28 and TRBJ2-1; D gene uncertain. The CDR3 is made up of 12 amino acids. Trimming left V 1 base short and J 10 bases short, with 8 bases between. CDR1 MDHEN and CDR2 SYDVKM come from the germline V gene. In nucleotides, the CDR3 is TGTGCCAGCAGTTTATTCCCGAAAGAGCAGTTCTTC. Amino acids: CASSLFPKEQFF.

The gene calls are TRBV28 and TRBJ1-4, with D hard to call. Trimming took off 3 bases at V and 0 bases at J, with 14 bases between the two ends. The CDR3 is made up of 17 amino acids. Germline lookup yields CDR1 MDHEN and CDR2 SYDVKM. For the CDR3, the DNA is TGTGCCAGCAGTTTGCCCGGGAGTGGGGCAACTAATGAAAAACTGTTTTTT. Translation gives CASSLPGSGATNEKLFF.

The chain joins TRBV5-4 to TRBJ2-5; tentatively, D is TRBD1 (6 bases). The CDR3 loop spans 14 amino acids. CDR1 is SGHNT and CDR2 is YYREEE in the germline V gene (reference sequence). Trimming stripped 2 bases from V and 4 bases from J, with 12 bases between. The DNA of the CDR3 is TGTGCCAGCAGCTTTGGGGGCGCGGGAGAGACCCAGTACTTC. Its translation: CASSFGGAGETQYF.

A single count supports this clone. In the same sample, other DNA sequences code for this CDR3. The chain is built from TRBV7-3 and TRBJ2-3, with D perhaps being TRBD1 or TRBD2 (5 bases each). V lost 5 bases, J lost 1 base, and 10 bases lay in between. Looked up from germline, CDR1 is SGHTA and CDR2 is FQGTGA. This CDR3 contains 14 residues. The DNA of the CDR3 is TGTGCCAGCAGCCCCCCGGGGCGCACAGATACGCAGTATTTT. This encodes CASSPPGRTDTQYF.

The DNA of the CDR3 is TGTGCCAGCAGCCCCAGTGTTGAGGGGACCCAGTACTTC. This encodes CASSPSVEGTQYF. V and J are TRBV7-7 and TRBJ2-5; D possibly corresponds to TRBD2 (5 bases). CDR3 size: 13 residues. V shed 5 bases and J shed 7 bases, with 14 bases lying between them. Germline CDR1 SSHAT, CDR2 FNYEAQ (reference sequence).

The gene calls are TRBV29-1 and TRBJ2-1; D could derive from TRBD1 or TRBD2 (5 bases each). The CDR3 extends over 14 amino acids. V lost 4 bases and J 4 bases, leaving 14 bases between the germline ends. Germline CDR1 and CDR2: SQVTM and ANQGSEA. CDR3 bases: TGCAGCGTTGTAAAGGGACCTCCATACAATGAGCAGTTCTTC. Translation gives CSVVKGPPYNEQFF.

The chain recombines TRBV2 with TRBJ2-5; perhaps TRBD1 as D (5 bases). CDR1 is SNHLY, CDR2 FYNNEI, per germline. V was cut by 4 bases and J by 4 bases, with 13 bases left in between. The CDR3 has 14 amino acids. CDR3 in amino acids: CASSVGRERETQYF. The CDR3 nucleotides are TGTGCCAGCAGTGTCGGCAGGGAACGAGAGACCCAGTACTTC.

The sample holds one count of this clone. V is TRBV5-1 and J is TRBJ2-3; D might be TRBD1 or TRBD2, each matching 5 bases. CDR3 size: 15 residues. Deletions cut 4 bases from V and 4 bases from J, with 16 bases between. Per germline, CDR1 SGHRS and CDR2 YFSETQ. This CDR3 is CASSPTGTMPDTQYF. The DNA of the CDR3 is TGCGCCAGCAGCCCGACCGGGACCATGCCAGATACGCAGTATTTT.

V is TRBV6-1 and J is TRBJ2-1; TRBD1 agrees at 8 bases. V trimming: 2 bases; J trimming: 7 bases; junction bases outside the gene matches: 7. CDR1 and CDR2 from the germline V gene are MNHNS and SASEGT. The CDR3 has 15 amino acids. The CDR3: CASSEFRGRRNEQFF. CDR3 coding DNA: TGTGCCAGCAGTGAATTCAGGGGGCGGAGGAATGAGCAGTTCTTC.

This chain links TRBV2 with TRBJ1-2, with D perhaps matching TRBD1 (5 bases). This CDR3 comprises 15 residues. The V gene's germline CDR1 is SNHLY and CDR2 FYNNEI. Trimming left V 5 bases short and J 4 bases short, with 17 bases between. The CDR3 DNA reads TGTGCCAGCAGTCCTCTAGGGCAGGGTCCCTATGGCTACACCTTC. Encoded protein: CASSPLGQGPYGYTF.

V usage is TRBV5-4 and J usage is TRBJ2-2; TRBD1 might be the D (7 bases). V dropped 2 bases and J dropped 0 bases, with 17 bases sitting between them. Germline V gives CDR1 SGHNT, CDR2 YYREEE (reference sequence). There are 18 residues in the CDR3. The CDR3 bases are TGTGCCAGCAGCTTCGGCGGGGACAGCCTCTCGAACACCGGGGAGCTGTTTTTT. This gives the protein CASSFGGDSLSNTGELFF.

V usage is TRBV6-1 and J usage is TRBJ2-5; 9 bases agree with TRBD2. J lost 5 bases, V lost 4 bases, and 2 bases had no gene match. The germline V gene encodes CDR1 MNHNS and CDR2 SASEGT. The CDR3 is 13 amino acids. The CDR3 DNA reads TGTGCCAGCAGTGGTAGCGGGAGTGAGACCCAGTACTTC. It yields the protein CASSGSGSETQYF.

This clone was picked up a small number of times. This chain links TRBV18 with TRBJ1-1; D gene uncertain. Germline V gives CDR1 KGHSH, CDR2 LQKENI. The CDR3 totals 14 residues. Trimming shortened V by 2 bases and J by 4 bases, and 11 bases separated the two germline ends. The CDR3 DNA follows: TGTGCCAGCTCACCAAGGCAGGCCTCCACTGAAGCTTTCTTT. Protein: CASSPRQASTEAFF.

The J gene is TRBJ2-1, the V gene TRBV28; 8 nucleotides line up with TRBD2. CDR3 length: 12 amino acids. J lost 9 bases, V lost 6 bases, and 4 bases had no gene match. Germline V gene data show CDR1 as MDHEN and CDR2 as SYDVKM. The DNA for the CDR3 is TGTGCCAGCAGCGGACTAGCCAGTGAGCAGTTCTTC. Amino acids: CASSGLASEQFF.

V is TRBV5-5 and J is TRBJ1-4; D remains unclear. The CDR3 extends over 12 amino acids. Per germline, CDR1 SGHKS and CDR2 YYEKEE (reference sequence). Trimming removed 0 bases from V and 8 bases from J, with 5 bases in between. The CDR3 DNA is TGTGCCAGCAGCTTGGTTGGCGAAAAACTGTTTTTT. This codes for CASSLVGEKLFF.

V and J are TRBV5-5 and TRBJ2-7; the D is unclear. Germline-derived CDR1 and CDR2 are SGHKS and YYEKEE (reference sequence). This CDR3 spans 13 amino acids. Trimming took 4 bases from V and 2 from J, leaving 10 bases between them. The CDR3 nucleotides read TGTGCCAGCAGCCGAGACGGCCCCTACGAGCAGTACTTC. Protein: CASSRDGPYEQYF.

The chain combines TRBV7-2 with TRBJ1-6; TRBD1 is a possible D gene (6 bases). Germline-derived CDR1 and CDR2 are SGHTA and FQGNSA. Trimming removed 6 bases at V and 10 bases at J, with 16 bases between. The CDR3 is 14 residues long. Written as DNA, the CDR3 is TGTGCCAGCAGGAGGGACTCAGGGGTATCACCCCTCCACTTT. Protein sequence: CASRRDSGVSPLHF.

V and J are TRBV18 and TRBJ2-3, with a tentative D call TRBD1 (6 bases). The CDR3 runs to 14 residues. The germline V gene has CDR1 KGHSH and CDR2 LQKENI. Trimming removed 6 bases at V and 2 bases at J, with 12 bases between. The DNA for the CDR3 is TGTGCCAGCTCCTATGAGGGACACACAGATACGCAGTATTTT. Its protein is CASSYEGHTDTQYF.